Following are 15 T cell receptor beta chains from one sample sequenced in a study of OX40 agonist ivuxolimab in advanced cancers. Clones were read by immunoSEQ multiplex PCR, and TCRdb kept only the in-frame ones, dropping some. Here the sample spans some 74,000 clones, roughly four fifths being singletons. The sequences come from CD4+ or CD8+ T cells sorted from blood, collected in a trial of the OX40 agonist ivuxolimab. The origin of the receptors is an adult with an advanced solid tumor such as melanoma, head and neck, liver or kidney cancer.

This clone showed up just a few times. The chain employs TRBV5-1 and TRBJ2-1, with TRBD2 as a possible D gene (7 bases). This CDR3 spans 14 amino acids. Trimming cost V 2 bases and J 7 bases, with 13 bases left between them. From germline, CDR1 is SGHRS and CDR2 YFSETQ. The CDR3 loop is CASSLGGARNEQFF. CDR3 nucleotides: TGCGCCAGCAGCTTAGGGGGGGCAAGAAATGAGCAGTTCTTC.

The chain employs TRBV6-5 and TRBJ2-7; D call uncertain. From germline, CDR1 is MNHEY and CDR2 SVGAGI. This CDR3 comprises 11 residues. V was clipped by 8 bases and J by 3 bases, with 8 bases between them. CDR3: CASGVGYEQYF. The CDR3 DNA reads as TGTGCCAGCGGAGTCGGCTACGAGCAGTACTTC.

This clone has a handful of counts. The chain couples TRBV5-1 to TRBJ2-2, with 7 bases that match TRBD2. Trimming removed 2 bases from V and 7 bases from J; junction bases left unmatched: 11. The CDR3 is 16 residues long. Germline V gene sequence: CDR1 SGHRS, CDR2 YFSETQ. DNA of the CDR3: TGCGCCAGCAGCTTTTCCCCTGCGGGAGCGGGCGGGGAGCTGTTTTTT. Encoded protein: CASSFSPAGAGGELFF.

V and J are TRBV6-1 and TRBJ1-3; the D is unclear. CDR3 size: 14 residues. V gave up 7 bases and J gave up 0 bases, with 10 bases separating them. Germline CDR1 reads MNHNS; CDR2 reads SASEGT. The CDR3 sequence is CASTEATSGNTIYF. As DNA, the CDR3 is TGTGCCAGCACTGAGGCAACCTCTGGAAACACCATATATTTT.

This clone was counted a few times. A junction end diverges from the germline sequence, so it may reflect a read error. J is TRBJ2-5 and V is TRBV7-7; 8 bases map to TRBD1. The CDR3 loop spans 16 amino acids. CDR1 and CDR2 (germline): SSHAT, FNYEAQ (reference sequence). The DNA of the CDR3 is TGTGCTAGCAGCTTAGGGGTCGGACAGGGCCAAGAGACCCAGTACTTC. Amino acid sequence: CASSLGVGQGQETQYF.

The CDR3 DNA follows: TGTGCCAGCAGTCCCCCGGGACCCCTGGACGAGCAGTACTTC. It encodes CASSPPGPLDEQYF. V is TRBV6-5 and J is TRBJ2-7; tentatively, D is TRBD1 or TRBD2 (5 bases each). The CDR3 covers 14 residues. Germline loops: CDR1 MNHEY, CDR2 SVGAGI. Trimming shortened V by 5 bases and J by 5 bases, and 16 bases separated the two germline ends.

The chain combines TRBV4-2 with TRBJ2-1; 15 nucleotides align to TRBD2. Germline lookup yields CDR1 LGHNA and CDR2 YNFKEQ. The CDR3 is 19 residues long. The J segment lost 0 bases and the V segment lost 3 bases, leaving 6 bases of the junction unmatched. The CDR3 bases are TGTGCCAGCAGCCAGCCCGGGACTAGCGGGGGGAGCTCCTACAATGAGCAGTTCTTC. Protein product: CASSQPGTSGGSSYNEQFF.

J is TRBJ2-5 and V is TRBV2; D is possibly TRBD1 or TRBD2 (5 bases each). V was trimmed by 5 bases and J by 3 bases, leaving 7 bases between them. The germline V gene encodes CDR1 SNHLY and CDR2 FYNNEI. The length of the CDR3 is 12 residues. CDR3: CASSRDEETQYF. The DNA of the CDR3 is TGTGCCAGCAGTAGGGACGAAGAGACCCAGTACTTC.

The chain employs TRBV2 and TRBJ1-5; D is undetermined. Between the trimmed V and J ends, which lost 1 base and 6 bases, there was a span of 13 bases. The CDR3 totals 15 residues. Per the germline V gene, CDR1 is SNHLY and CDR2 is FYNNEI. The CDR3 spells CASSEDVTGGQPQHF. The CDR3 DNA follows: TGTGCCAGCAGTGAAGACGTGACGGGAGGTCAGCCCCAGCATTTT.

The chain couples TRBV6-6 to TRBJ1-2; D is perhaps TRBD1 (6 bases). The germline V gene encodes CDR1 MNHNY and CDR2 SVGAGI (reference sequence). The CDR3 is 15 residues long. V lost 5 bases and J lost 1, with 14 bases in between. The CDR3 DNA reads TGTGCCAGCAGTAAACCCAGGGGTAATAACTATGGCTACACCTTC. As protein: CASSKPRGNNYGYTF.

The CDR3 reads CASSSGFGTEAFF. CDR3 sequence (DNA): TGTGCCAGCAGCTCAGGATTTGGGACTGAAGCTTTCTTT. This chain joins TRBV7-2 and TRBJ1-1; no reliable D call. The CDR3 extends over 13 amino acids. The germline V gene encodes CDR1 SGHTA and CDR2 FQGNSA. Deletions cut 4 bases from V and 5 bases from J, with 11 bases between.

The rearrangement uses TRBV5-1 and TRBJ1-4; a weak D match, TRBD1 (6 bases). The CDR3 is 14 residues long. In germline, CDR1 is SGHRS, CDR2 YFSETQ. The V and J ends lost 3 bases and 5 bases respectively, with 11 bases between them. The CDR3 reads CASSSMQGNEKLFF. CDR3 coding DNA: TGCGCCAGCAGCTCGATGCAGGGGAATGAAAAACTGTTTTTT.

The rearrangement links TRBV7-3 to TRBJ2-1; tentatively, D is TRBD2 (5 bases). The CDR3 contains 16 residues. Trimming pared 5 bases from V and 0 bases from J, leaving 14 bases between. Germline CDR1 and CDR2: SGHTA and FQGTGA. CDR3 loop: CASSPRTAASYNEQFF. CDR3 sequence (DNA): TGTGCCAGCAGCCCCCGGACTGCCGCCTCCTACAATGAGCAGTTCTTC. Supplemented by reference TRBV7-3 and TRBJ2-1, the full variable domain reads GAGVSQTPSNKVTEKGKYVELRCDPISGHTALYWYRQSLGQGPEFLIYFQGTGAADDSGLPNDRFFAVRPEGSVSTLKIQRTERGDSAVYLCASSPRTAASYNEQFFGPGTRLTVL.

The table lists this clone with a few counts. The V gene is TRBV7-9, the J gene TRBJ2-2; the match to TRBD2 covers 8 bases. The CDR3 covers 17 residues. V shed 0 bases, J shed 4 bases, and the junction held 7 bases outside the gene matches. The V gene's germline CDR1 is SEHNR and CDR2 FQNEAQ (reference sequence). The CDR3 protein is CASSLADGTRSTGELFF. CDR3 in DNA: TGTGCCAGCAGCTTAGCGGACGGGACTAGAAGCACCGGGGAGCTGTTTTTT.

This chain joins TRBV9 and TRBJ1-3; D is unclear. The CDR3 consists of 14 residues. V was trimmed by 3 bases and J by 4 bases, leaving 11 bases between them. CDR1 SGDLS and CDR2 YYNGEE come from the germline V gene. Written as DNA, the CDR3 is TGTGCCAGCAGCGCAGAGGTTGCCGGAAACACCATATATTTT. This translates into CASSAEVAGNTIYF.